These 24 T cell receptor beta chains came from one sample sequenced in a study of lymphopenia after photon versus proton radiotherapy. Generated by immunoSEQ multiplex PCR, the TCRdb table keeps only in-frame clones and is missing some. The sample has 20,000 to 25,000 clones, roughly 85% seen once. The sequencing here drew on peripheral blood, taken from a patient treated with photon-based radiotherapy. These receptor sequences come from a man aged 55 to 69 with pancreatic cancer.

In its sample, this clone was seen once. CDR3 DNA: TGTGCCAGCAGCTTAACCGGGGCGAGGACTGAAGCTTTCTTT. This encodes CASSLTGARTEAFF. This chain joins TRBV11-2 and TRBJ1-1, with TRBD1 as a possible D gene (5 bases). The CDR3 runs to 14 residues. V lost 2 bases to trimming and J lost 5 bases, with 12 bases between them. From germline, CDR1 is SGHAT and CDR2 FQNNGV.

The rearrangement joins TRBV5-1 to TRBJ2-3, with unresolved D. This CDR3 comprises 12 residues. Germline assignment: CDR1 SGHRS and CDR2 YFSETQ. Trimming stripped 4 bases from V and 3 bases from J, with 6 bases between. In nucleotides, the CDR3 is TGCGCCAGCAGCCCCCCTACAGATACGCAGTATTTT. It codes for CASSPPTDTQYF. Based on the CDR3 plus reference TRBV5-1 and TRBJ2-3, the full variable domain is KAGVTQTPRYLIKTRGQQVTLSCSPISGHRSVSWYQQTPGQGLQFLFEYFSETQRNKGNFPGRFSGRQFSNSRSEMNVSTLELGDSALYLCASSPPTDTQYFGPGTRLTVL.

This clone appeared a few times. This rearrangement joins TRBV4-1 to TRBJ1-6, with D maybe TRBD1 (5 bases). V lost 4 bases, J lost 12 bases, and 13 bases lay in between. Germline CDR1 MGHRA, CDR2 YSYEKL. This CDR3 region has 13 residues. As DNA, the CDR3 is TGCGCCAGCAGCCGATTGGACAACCGACCCCTCCACTTT. Protein sequence: CASSRLDNRPLHF.

V usage is TRBV4-2 and J usage is TRBJ2-3, with D possibly being TRBD1 or TRBD2 (5 bases each). CDR3 length equals 17 residues. The V end was cut by 0 bases, the J end by 0 bases, with 13 bases between. Per the germline V gene, CDR1 is LGHNA and CDR2 is YNFKEQ. The CDR3 loop is CASSQDPLGTSTDTQYF. Here the CDR3 DNA reads TGTGCCAGCAGCCAAGATCCTCTCGGGACGAGCACAGATACGCAGTATTTT.

The chain uses TRBV5-1 and TRBJ2-7, with 7 bases fitting TRBD1. Trimming at V came to 0 bases and at J to 5 bases, leaving 8 bases not matched to a gene. The CDR3 is 15 residues long. In germline, CDR1 is SGHRS, CDR2 YFSETQ. DNA of the CDR3: TGCGCCAGCAGCTTGGCTGGGACAGAGGTGGACGAGCAGTACTTC. Translation: CASSLAGTEVDEQYF.

The chain uses TRBV30 and TRBJ1-2; TRBD1 aligns across 7 bases. The CDR3 spans 15 residues. V lost 3 bases, J lost 3 bases, and 10 bases stayed unmatched. The germline gives CDR1 GTSNPN, CDR2 SVGIG (reference sequence). In DNA form, the CDR3 reads TGTGCCTGGAGGGAAACCCGACAGGGATACTATGGCTACACCTTC. Translation gives CAWRETRQGYYGYTF.

The chain joins TRBV7-3 to TRBJ2-7; 9 nucleotides agree with TRBD1. Trimming took 5 bases from V and 3 from J; bases not matched to a gene: 2. The germline V gene has CDR1 SGHTA and CDR2 FQGTGA. The CDR3 sequence is 13 residues long. CDR3 DNA: TGTGCCAGCAGCCCGGGACAGGGCTACGAGCAGTACTTC. Translated, it gives CASSPGQGYEQYF.

This clone has a handful of counts. The chain carries TRBV15 and TRBJ1-1; the D is unclear. V gave up 0 bases and J gave up 0 bases, with 5 bases separating them. Germline V gene lookup returns CDR1 LNHNV and CDR2 YYDKDF (reference sequence). This CDR3 is 14 amino acids long. In DNA, the CDR3 is TGTGCCACCAGCAGAGATCAGGTGAACACTGAAGCTTTCTTT. It translates to CATSRDQVNTEAFF.

The chain carries TRBV30 and TRBJ2-7; D is ambiguous. The CDR3 is 13 amino acids. Trimming took off 3 bases at V and 2 bases at J, with 11 bases between the two ends. Per the germline V gene, CDR1 is GTSNPN and CDR2 is SVGIG (reference sequence). The CDR3 reads CAWRVHATYEQYF. CDR3 sequence (DNA): TGTGCCTGGAGGGTACACGCCACCTACGAGCAGTACTTC.

The rearrangement uses TRBV11-2 and TRBJ1-1, with D unresolved. This CDR3 is 14 amino acids long. Trimming cost V 2 bases and J 3 bases, with 10 bases left between them. Germline-derived CDR1 and CDR2 are SGHAT and FQNNGV. CDR3 DNA sequence: TGTGCCAGCAGCTTATGGGGTTTAGACACTGAAGCTTTCTTT. It is translated as CASSLWGLDTEAFF. The entire variable domain, with the rest obtained from reference TRBV11-2 and TRBJ1-1, is as follows: EAGVAQSPRYKIIEKRQSVAFWCNPISGHATLYWYQQILGQGPKLLIQFQNNGVVDDSQLPKDRFSAERLKGVDSTLKIQPAKLEDSAVYLCASSLWGLDTEAFFGQGTRLTVV.

This sequence joins TRBV7-8 and TRBJ1-1; D is undetermined. Germline loops: CDR1 SGHVS, CDR2 FQNEAQ. The CDR3 is 14 residues long. Trimming shortened V by 5 bases and J by 0 bases, and 10 bases separated the two germline ends. The DNA for the CDR3 is TGTGCCAGCAGCGACCGGGCCTTGAACACTGAAGCTTTCTTT. Amino acids: CASSDRALNTEAFF.

The chain employs TRBV4-1 and TRBJ1-2; D is ambiguous. Per germline, CDR1 MGHRA and CDR2 YSYEKL. The ends were cut back, 4 bases at V and 4 bases at J, with 16 bases in the middle. This CDR3 has 15 residues. The CDR3 DNA reads as TGCGCCAGCAGCCCGCGCGCGGAGGGAGGCTATGGCTACACCTTC. Protein sequence: CASSPRAEGGYGYTF.

The chain recombines TRBV7-2 with TRBJ1-2; 8 nucleotides line up with TRBD1. Germline V lookup: CDR1 SGHTA, CDR2 FQGNSA. This CDR3 spans 14 amino acids. V trimming: 2 bases; J trimming: 11 bases; junction bases outside the gene matches: 10. The DNA of the CDR3 is TGTGCCAGCAGCTTACCGGGACAGGTCTTGTCATACACCTTC. Translating gives CASSLPGQVLSYTF.

This chain joins TRBV6-4 and TRBJ2-3; TRBD2 matches 7 bases. In germline, CDR1 is MRHNA, CDR2 SNTAGT. V trimming: 6 bases; J trimming: 2 bases; junction bases outside the gene matches: 5. The CDR3 loop spans 14 amino acids. The CDR3 DNA is TGTGCCAGCAGCCTCGGGGGGAACACAGATACGCAGTATTTT. It translates to CASSLGGNTDTQYF.

The V call is TRBV27, the J call TRBJ1-6; 7 nucleotides align to TRBD1. Trimming removed 0 bases from V and 7 bases from J; junction bases left unmatched: 9. The CDR3 extends over 17 amino acids. Germline-derived CDR1 and CDR2 are MNHEY and SMNVEV (reference sequence). CDR3 region: CASSLSLGTAKNSPLHF. CDR3 in DNA: TGTGCCAGCAGTTTATCCCTCGGGACAGCAAAGAATTCACCCCTCCACTTT.

The rearrangement joins TRBV30 to TRBJ1-2, with D perhaps matching TRBD1 (5 bases). Germline CDR1 reads GTSNPN; CDR2 reads SVGIG (reference sequence). The V gene lost 0 bases and the J gene lost 8 bases, with 16 bases spanning the gap. CDR3 length: 14 amino acids. The CDR3 loop reads CAWSVTASYGGYTF. The CDR3 nucleotides are TGTGCCTGGAGTGTGACAGCCTCCTATGGCGGCTACACCTTC.

The rearrangement joins TRBV5-1 to TRBJ1-2, with 7 bases identical to TRBD1. CDR3 length: 14 amino acids. Germline V CDR1 and CDR2: SGHRS, YFSETQ. Trimming took 7 bases from V and 3 from J; bases not matched to a gene: 9. The DNA for the CDR3 is TGCGCCAGCGGTGTGACAGGGTATGACTATGGCTACACCTTC. This codes for CASGVTGYDYGYTF.

The chain couples TRBV6-4 to TRBJ2-7; 8 bases fit TRBD1. Germline V CDR1 and CDR2: MRHNA, SNTAGT. After removal of 4 bases from V and 3 bases from J, the junction contained 2 bases not matched to a gene. The CDR3 spans 13 residues. CDR3 loop: CASSGDRNYEQYF. In DNA, the CDR3 is TGTGCCAGCAGTGGGGACAGGAACTACGAGCAGTACTTC.

CDR3 nucleotide sequence: TGTGCCAGCAATATACCCGGGGAAGGGGCGGGCTACACCTTC. This translates into CASNIPGEGAGYTF. The J gene is TRBJ1-2, the V gene TRBV6-5, with D maybe TRBD1 (5 bases). Germline V gene sequence: CDR1 MNHEY, CDR2 SVGAGI. The CDR3 length is 14 residues. Between the trimmed V and J ends, which lost 7 bases and 8 bases, there was a span of 20 bases.

This chain links TRBV20-1 with TRBJ1-1; tentative D call: TRBD1 (6 bases). There are 11 residues in the CDR3. CDR1 is DFQATT and CDR2 is SNEGSKA in the germline V gene (reference sequence). CDR3 in DNA: TGCAGCCCGGGGGGCATTGGTGAAGCTTTCTTT. It is translated as CSPGGIGEAFF.

The sample holds one count of this clone. The chain couples TRBV7-2 to TRBJ1-5, with 7 positions matching TRBD1. The V and J ends lost 1 base and 4 bases, in that order; junction bases with no gene match: 4. Per the germline V gene, CDR1 is SGHTA and CDR2 is FQGNSA. This CDR3 has 15 residues. Here the CDR3 DNA reads TGTGCCAGCAGCTTAGAGAGGGGACAGAATCAGCCCCAGCATTTT. Its protein is CASSLERGQNQPQHF.

This clone was seen a single time. The chain couples TRBV5-1 to TRBJ1-6; the match to TRBD1 covers 8 bases. J lost 7 bases, V lost 4 bases, and 4 bases had no gene match. Germline CDR1 reads SGHRS; CDR2 reads YFSETQ. CDR3 length: 14 residues. The chain's CDR3 is CASSHGQGNSPLHF. The CDR3 bases are TGCGCCAGCAGCCATGGACAGGGAAATTCACCCCTCCACTTT.

The chain uses TRBV4-1 and TRBJ2-3, with D tentatively TRBD2 (6 bases). The CDR3 length is 15 residues. Germline CDR1 is MGHRA and CDR2 is YSYEKL. Trimming removed 4 bases at V and 0 bases at J, with 11 bases between. The CDR3 is CASSPGTLSTDTQYF. The CDR3 DNA reads as TGCGCCAGCAGCCCCGGGACTCTAAGCACAGATACGCAGTATTTT.

The chain combines TRBV7-8 with TRBJ2-5; D ambiguous. The CDR3 contains 11 residues. Germline CDR1 and CDR2: SGHVS and FQNEAQ. The V gene lost 5 bases and the J gene lost 11 bases, with 12 bases spanning the gap. CDR3 DNA sequence: TGTGCCAGCAGCCAAAGTGTTCGGCAGTACTTC. This translates into CASSQSVRQYF.